Below, 21 T cell receptor beta chains from the same sample are listed, as sequenced in a study of cytomegalovirus exposure and HLA in healthy donors. The PCR had 60 Vbeta and 13 Jbeta primers. Using immunoSEQ multiplex PCR, the repertoire was profiled, and TCRdb retains in-frame clones only, with some absent. This sample yields under 130,000 clones, of which approximately 11% are seen a single time; 16% belongs to the top ten. The specimen was PBMCs. The source is a man aged 40-49 years in good health and CMV-seropositive.

This clone was counted a few times. This chain links TRBV2 with TRBJ2-7; perhaps TRBD1 as D (6 bases). V dropped 5 bases and J dropped 4 bases, with 12 bases sitting between them. The CDR3 loop spans 13 amino acids. Germline loops: CDR1 SNHLY, CDR2 FYNNEI. CDR3: CASSPGTRYEQYF. The CDR3 bases are TGTGCCAGCAGTCCCGGGACACGATACGAGCAGTACTTC.

This chain joins TRBV4-1 and TRBJ2-2; D uncertain. Trimming left V 3 bases short and J 7 bases short, with 12 bases between. The CDR3 length is 14 residues. The germline gives CDR1 MGHRA, CDR2 YSYEKL. CDR3 nucleotide sequence: TGCGCCAGCAGCCAGCTCTCTGGCGGCGGGGAGCTGTTTTTT. Translation: CASSQLSGGGELFF.

The rearrangement joins TRBV29-1 to TRBJ2-1; TRBD2 aligns across 9 bases. The junction had 8 bases not matched to a gene; V was cut back by 7 bases and J by 7 bases. Germline values: CDR1 SQVTM, CDR2 ANQGSEA. The CDR3 contains 13 residues. The CDR3 sequence: CSGRISGSNEQFF. CDR3 nucleotide sequence: TGCAGCGGGCGGATTAGCGGGAGTAATGAGCAGTTCTTC.

This clone was picked up a small number of times. This chain joins TRBV21-1 and TRBJ1-5; the table's D call, TRBD1, has no DNA check behind it. TRBV21-1 is flagged as a pseudogene. This CDR3 region has 15 residues. Here the CDR3 reads CASTQGRGSNQPQHF. CDR3 sequence (DNA): TGTGCCAGCACCCAAGGTAGGGGTAGCAATCAGCCCCAGCATTTT.

This clone was counted only a few times. The chain links TRBV5-6 to TRBJ1-6, with D hard to call. The V end was cut by 6 bases, the J end by 7 bases, with 14 bases between. This CDR3 comprises 14 residues. Germline-derived CDR1 and CDR2 are SGHDT and YYEEEE. CDR3 amino acids: CASTDVGGNSPLHF. The CDR3 DNA reads as TGTGCCAGCACCGACGTTGGCGGAAATTCACCCCTCCACTTT.

The chain employs TRBV11-2 and TRBJ1-1; weak D call: TRBD1 (5 bases). Trimming cost V 2 bases and J 1 base, with 8 bases left between them. The CDR3 extends over 14 amino acids. Germline loops: CDR1 SGHAT, CDR2 FQNNGV. The CDR3 loop is CASSLQGTNTEAFF. CDR3 bases: TGTGCCAGCAGCTTACAGGGAACGAACACTGAAGCTTTCTTT.

The chain couples TRBV7-2 to TRBJ1-1; tentative D call: TRBD1 (5 bases). The CDR3 covers 14 residues. V dropped 4 bases and J dropped 4 bases, with 13 bases sitting between them. Germline loops: CDR1 SGHTA, CDR2 FQGNSA. CDR3 in amino acids: CASSSQGLGTEAFF. In DNA form, the CDR3 reads TGTGCCAGCAGCTCCCAGGGTTTGGGCACTGAAGCTTTCTTT.

This clone was recorded a few times. CDR3: CASSSTGFRTEAFF. The CDR3 nucleotides are TGCGCCAGCAGCTCAACAGGGTTTCGGACTGAAGCTTTCTTT. The chain carries TRBV5-1 and TRBJ1-1; TRBD1 is a possible D gene (6 bases). The V gene's germline CDR1 is SGHRS and CDR2 YFSETQ. Trimming removed 3 bases at V and 5 bases at J, with 14 bases between. This CDR3 spans 14 amino acids.

J is TRBJ2-2 and V is TRBV11-2, with 11 bases that match TRBD2. With V trimmed by 1 base and J by 3 bases, 4 bases remained unmatched. The CDR3 spans 17 residues. Germline CDR1 is SGHAT and CDR2 is FQNNGV. CDR3 loop: CASSLVIAGGYTGELFF. The CDR3 region has the DNA TGTGCCAGCAGCTTAGTAATAGCGGGAGGGTACACCGGGGAGCTGTTTTTT.

This clone showed up just a few times. The chain recombines TRBV11-3 with TRBJ2-1; D gene uncertain. The CDR3 extends over 11 amino acids. V gave up 1 base and J gave up 10 bases, with 5 bases separating them. The germline V gene encodes CDR1 SGHNT and CDR2 YENEEA. This CDR3 reads CASSLGREQFF. In nucleotides, the CDR3 is TGTGCCAGCAGCTTAGGCAGAGAGCAGTTCTTC.

This sequence joins TRBV5-1 and TRBJ2-5; the match to TRBD1 covers 8 bases. This CDR3 region has 14 residues. J gave up 1 base and V 4 bases, and 3 bases lay outside the gene matches. The germline CDR1 and CDR2 sequences are SGHRS and YFSETQ. The CDR3 region is CASSRDRPQETQYF. In DNA, the CDR3 is TGCGCCAGCAGCAGGGACAGGCCCCAAGAGACCCAGTACTTC.

The chain has TRBV7-6 and TRBJ2-3; a weak D match, TRBD2 (6 bases). V shed 0 bases and J shed 4 bases, with 11 bases lying between them. The CDR3 extends over 15 amino acids. The germline V gene has CDR1 SGHVS and CDR2 FNYEAQ. CDR3 protein: CASSLAGGWADTQYF. The CDR3 region has the DNA TGTGCCAGCAGCTTAGCTGGAGGGTGGGCAGATACGCAGTATTTT.

This rearrangement joins TRBV19 to TRBJ1-2; no clear D gene. CDR1 and CDR2 from the germline V gene are LNHDA and SQIVND (reference sequence). V was clipped by 3 bases and J by 5 bases, with 7 bases between them. This CDR3 is 12 amino acids long. The DNA for the CDR3 is TGTGCCAGTAGTATCCCCAGTTATGGCTACACCTTC. It codes for CASSIPSYGYTF.

This clone was detected only a few times. The chain employs TRBV6-1 and TRBJ2-7; unclear D gene. Germline CDR1 MNHNS, CDR2 SASEGT. Trimming left V 3 bases short and J 3 bases short, with 12 bases between. The CDR3 covers 14 residues. CDR3 DNA sequence: TGTGCCAGCAGTGAGAGCTCAATAAACTACGAGCAGTACTTC. Translated, it gives CASSESSINYEQYF.

CDR3 amino acids: CASGSDRTYEQYF. CDR3 in DNA: TGTGCCAGCGGCTCGGACAGAACCTACGAGCAGTACTTC. The rearrangement uses TRBV27 and TRBJ2-7; a weak D match, TRBD1 (6 bases). The CDR3 runs to 13 residues. V was trimmed by 8 bases and J by 2 bases, leaving 13 bases between them. Germline V gives CDR1 MNHEY, CDR2 SMNVEV (reference sequence).

CDR3 nucleotide sequence: TGTGCCAGCAGCTTGAACCGGTACCAAGATACGCAGTATTTT. This translates into CASSLNRYQDTQYF. The chain employs TRBV5-6 and TRBJ2-3, with unresolved D. Germline CDR1 and CDR2: SGHDT and YYEEEE. CDR3 length equals 14 residues. The V and J ends lost 1 base and 5 bases respectively, with 11 bases between them.

This clone has a handful of counts. The chain combines TRBV19 with TRBJ2-7; 11 bases are shared with TRBD1. CDR1 and CDR2 (germline): LNHDA, SQIVND (reference sequence). The junction had 1 base not matched to a gene; V was cut back by 3 bases and J by 3 bases. This CDR3 is 14 amino acids long. This chain's CDR3 is CASSMGTGGYEQYF. In DNA, the CDR3 is TGTGCCAGTAGTATGGGGACAGGGGGCTACGAGCAGTACTTC.

This clone was observed a handful of times. The chain has TRBV2 and TRBJ1-5; 9 bases are a match to TRBD1. After removal of 4 bases from V and 6 bases from J, the junction contained 4 bases not matched to a gene. This CDR3 comprises 14 residues. CDR1 is SNHLY, CDR2 FYNNEI, per germline. CDR3 in DNA: TGTGCCAGCAGTGGAACAGGGGGCGCTCAGCCCCAGCATTTT. Its protein product is CASSGTGGAQPQHF.

The gene calls are TRBV29-1 and TRBJ2-1, with D maybe TRBD2 (6 bases). Germline loops: CDR1 SQVTM, CDR2 ANQGSEA. This CDR3 has 11 amino acids. CDR3 sequence: CHFERASEQFF. CDR3 coding DNA: TGCCATTTTGAGCGGGCGAGTGAGCAGTTCTTC.

This clone was counted between two and nine times. The chain has TRBV27 and TRBJ2-1; 13 bases fit TRBD2. This CDR3 region has 15 residues. Germline CDR1 and CDR2: MNHEY and SMNVEV (reference sequence). J was trimmed by 9 bases and V by 4 bases; bases with no gene match: 6. The CDR3 sequence: CASSSLAGGPGEQFF. CDR3 in DNA: TGTGCCAGCAGTTCACTAGCGGGAGGGCCCGGTGAGCAGTTCTTC.

This clone was detected a few times. The V call is TRBV7-2, the J call TRBJ2-3; D is perhaps TRBD2 (6 bases). V shed 2 bases and J shed 3 bases, with 9 bases lying between them. Germline CDR1 is SGHTA and CDR2 is FQGNSA. CDR3 length: 14 residues. The CDR3 nucleotides read TGTGCCAGCAGCTTATACGGGAGTACAGATACGCAGTATTTT. This encodes CASSLYGSTDTQYF.